This TCR beta chain was sequenced in a study of shared clonotypes between healthy human individuals. Healthy adults negative for HIV, lacking recent acute infections or vaccinations, served as donors. Libraries were prepared by immunoSEQ multiplex PCR; TCRdb keeps only in-frame clonotypes and omits some of them. The sample has fewer than 1.6 million clones; around 98.5% are singletons. This CDR3 contains 13 residues. The V and J ends lost 0 bases and 3 bases respectively, with 6 bases between them. In germline, CDR1 is SGHTA, CDR2 FQGNSA. This receptor was identified in a man aged 30 to 45 in good health. The chain carries TRBV7-2 and TRBJ2-7; unclear D gene. Sequencing was done on a sample of naive CD4+ T cells sorted from blood. Subset specified: CD45RA+ positively selected. CDR3 residues: CASSLALGYEQYF. CDR3 coding DNA: TGTGCCAGCAGCTTAGCGCTTGGCTACGAGCAGTACTTC.